What follows are 21 T cell receptor beta chains derived from one specimen sequenced in a study of cytomegalovirus exposure and HLA in healthy donors. The PCR had 60 Vbeta and 13 Jbeta primers. Clones were sequenced by immunoSEQ multiplex PCR, and TCRdb holds only the in-frame ones, with some missing. The sample holds around 210,000 clones. The sequencing input was PBMCs. These receptors originate from a girl aged 2-9 years in good health and CMV-seropositive.

This rearrangement joins TRBV10-1 to TRBJ2-1, with D possibly TRBD2 on 5 matching bases. Trimming removed 3 bases at V and 10 bases at J, with 7 bases between. Per the germline V gene, CDR1 is WNHNN and CDR2 is SYGVQD (reference sequence). CDR3 size: 11 residues. This CDR3 is CASSDTGEQFF. CDR3 DNA sequence: TGCGCCAGCAGTGATACGGGAGAGCAGTTCTTC.

The V and J genes are TRBV7-9 and TRBJ1-1; 8 bases are shared with TRBD1. CDR3 length: 15 amino acids. Germline V gene data show CDR1 as SEHNR and CDR2 as FQNEAQ (reference sequence). V lost 4 bases, J lost 6 bases, and 10 bases stayed unmatched. CDR3 sequence: CASSSYFRDRSEAFF. DNA for the CDR3: TGTGCCAGCAGCTCGTATTTCCGGGACAGGTCTGAAGCTTTCTTT.

The V and J genes are TRBV19 and TRBJ1-1; D possibly corresponds to TRBD1 (6 bases). The V gene lost 6 bases and the J gene lost 3 bases, with 14 bases spanning the gap. The germline gives CDR1 LNHDA, CDR2 SQIVND (reference sequence). There are 14 residues in the CDR3. The CDR3 DNA follows: TGTGCCAGTAGATTCGAGGGGGGGCACACTGAAGCTTTCTTT. Translated: CASRFEGGHTEAFF. The complete variable domain, with remaining parts taken from reference TRBV19 and TRBJ1-1, reads DGGITQSPKYLFRKEGQNVTLSCEQNLNHDAMYWYRQDPGQGLRLIYYSQIVNDFQKGDIAEGYSVSREKKESFPLTVTSAQKNPTAFYLCASRFEGGHTEAFFGQGTRLTVV.

This chain links TRBV28 with TRBJ2-7; the D gene is possibly TRBD1 (5 bases). Per the germline V gene, CDR1 is MDHEN and CDR2 is SYDVKM. The CDR3 sequence is 14 residues long. The V end lost 2 bases, the J end lost 6 bases, and 14 bases lay between the germline ends. The CDR3 region is CASSLPLTVREQYF. Written as DNA, the CDR3 is TGTGCCAGCAGTTTACCCCTGACAGTACGCGAGCAGTACTTC.

This sequence joins TRBV2 and TRBJ1-2; possibly TRBD1 for D (6 bases). The CDR3 covers 15 residues. In germline, CDR1 is SNHLY, CDR2 FYNNEI. V lost 2 bases, J lost 4 bases, and 14 bases lay in between. The CDR3 loop is CASSERGGVLYGYTF. CDR3 DNA sequence: TGTGCCAGCAGTGAAAGAGGGGGGGTTCTCTATGGCTACACCTTC.

The chain recombines TRBV10-3 with TRBJ2-7; TRBD2 agrees at 7 bases. This CDR3 has 13 amino acids. The trim removed 10 bases at V and 3 bases at J, leaving 9 bases unmatched. Germline CDR1 is ENHRY and CDR2 is SYGVKD. The DNA of the CDR3 is TGTGCCACAGGTACGCGGGAGAGCTACGAGCAGTACTTC. Translated: CATGTRESYEQYF.

The chain is built from TRBV7-2 and TRBJ2-3; no clear D gene. Trimming pared 1 base from V and 2 bases from J, leaving 7 bases between. Germline V CDR1 and CDR2: SGHTA, FQGNSA. CDR3 length: 14 amino acids. CDR3 region: CASSLVRSTDTQYF. The CDR3 bases are TGTGCCAGCAGCTTAGTACGGTCCACAGATACGCAGTATTTT.

This chain connects TRBV2 to TRBJ2-4, with TRBD2 as a possible D gene (5 bases). V was shortened by 5 bases and J by 0 bases, with 17 bases between the two germline ends. The CDR3 totals 17 residues. Looked up from germline, CDR1 is SNHLY and CDR2 is FYNNEI. This chain's CDR3 is CASSPSGLLRAKNIQYF. The DNA of the CDR3 is TGTGCCAGCAGTCCATCGGGATTACTTAGAGCCAAAAACATTCAGTACTTC.

The gene calls are TRBV9 and TRBJ2-7, with D maybe TRBD2 (5 bases). This CDR3 region has 15 residues. Trimming removed 0 bases from V and 0 bases from J, with 10 bases in between. The germline gives CDR1 SGDLS, CDR2 YYNGEE. The CDR3 reads CASSVESGPSYEQYF. In DNA, the CDR3 is TGTGCCAGCAGCGTAGAGAGCGGCCCCTCCTACGAGCAGTACTTC.

V gene TRBV6-1 combines with J gene TRBJ1-2, with TRBD1 as a possible D gene (5 bases). Germline values: CDR1 MNHNS, CDR2 SASEGT. Trimming removed 4 bases from V and 8 bases from J, with 11 bases in between. This CDR3 is 12 amino acids long. The CDR3 DNA reads as TGTGCCAGCAGTGCAGGGCTAGGGGGCTACACCTTC. This encodes CASSAGLGGYTF.

The V and J genes are TRBV15 and TRBJ1-5; D not resolved. Looked up from germline, CDR1 is LNHNV and CDR2 is YYDKDF (reference sequence). V was shortened by 3 bases and J by 5 bases, with 14 bases between the two germline ends. The CDR3 spans 15 residues. The CDR3 reads CATSSRGGPHQPQHF. DNA of the CDR3: TGTGCCACCAGCAGCCGGGGAGGGCCCCATCAGCCCCAGCATTTT. The full variable domain, rest sourced from reference TRBV15 and TRBJ1-5, is DAMVIQNPRYQVTQFGKPVTLSCSQTLNHNVMYWYQQKSSQAPKLLFHYYDKDFNNEADTPDNFQSRRPNTSFCFLDIRSPGLGDTAMYLCATSSRGGPHQPQHFGDGTRLSIL.

The chain is built from TRBV27 and TRBJ1-2, with a possible D match to TRBD1 (5 bases). The CDR3 is 13 residues long. Trimming shortened V by 5 bases and J by 5 bases, and 12 bases separated the two germline ends. CDR1 and CDR2 from the germline V gene are MNHEY and SMNVEV (reference sequence). DNA of the CDR3: TGTGCCAGCAGTACGTCCCAGGGTTATGGCTACACCTTC. This gives the protein CASSTSQGYGYTF.

The chain joins TRBV19 to TRBJ1-1, with D unclear. The CDR3 is made up of 15 amino acids. Germline assignment: CDR1 LNHDA and CDR2 SQIVND (reference sequence). Trimming shortened V by 10 bases and J by 0 bases, and 18 bases separated the two germline ends. The CDR3 reads CATVKVPHLNTEAFF. The CDR3 nucleotides read TGTGCCACCGTTAAAGTCCCCCACTTGAACACTGAAGCTTTCTTT.

The chain recombines TRBV28 with TRBJ1-2; 9 bases agree with TRBD1. The V segment lost 3 bases and the J segment 8 bases; nucleotides outside the gene matches: 10. This CDR3 is built from 15 residues. Germline CDR1 is MDHEN and CDR2 is SYDVKM. The CDR3 DNA reads as TGTGCCAGCAGTTTGGCGGGACAGGGCGGTGCAGGCTACACCTTC. This sequence encodes CASSLAGQGGAGYTF.

The gene calls are TRBV6-6 and TRBJ2-7, with 10 bases that match TRBD1. This CDR3 region has 13 residues. CDR1 is MNHNY, CDR2 SVGAGI, per germline (reference sequence). V shed 4 bases and J 4 bases; nucleotides not matched to a gene: 1. DNA for the CDR3: TGTGCCAGCAGTTGGGACAGGGGTTACGAGCAGTACTTC. Residues: CASSWDRGYEQYF.

V is TRBV9 and J is TRBJ2-6, with a tentative D call TRBD1 (6 bases). The germline V and J ends were trimmed by 6 bases and 0 bases, with 19 bases remaining between them. This CDR3 region has 18 residues. The germline V gene has CDR1 SGDLS and CDR2 YYNGEE. The CDR3: CASTGAVADSSGANVLTF. CDR3 DNA: TGTGCCAGCACCGGGGCAGTGGCGGACAGCTCTGGGGCCAACGTCCTGACTTTC.

Note on this clone: Other DNA sequences in the same sample also yield this CDR3. V usage is TRBV27 and J usage is TRBJ2-7; the D is unclear. The CDR3 has 13 residues. Trimming cost V 3 bases and J 3 bases, with 9 bases left between them. Germline V CDR1 and CDR2: MNHEY, SMNVEV (reference sequence). CDR3 protein: CASSFGSGYEQYF. CDR3 in DNA: TGTGCCAGCAGTTTCGGTTCCGGCTACGAGCAGTACTTC.

The gene calls are TRBV2 and TRBJ1-2; D gene uncertain. This CDR3 has 14 amino acids. Trimming stripped 4 bases from V and 2 bases from J, with 11 bases between. Germline V gene data show CDR1 as SNHLY and CDR2 as FYNNEI. The DNA of the CDR3 is TGTGCCAGCAGTGGCACTCGGGTGAACTATGGCTACACCTTC. Protein: CASSGTRVNYGYTF. The variable domain in full, completed from reference TRBV2 and TRBJ1-2, reads EPEVTQTPSHQVTQMGQEVILRCVPISNHLYFYWYRQILGQKVEFLVSFYNNEISEKSEIFDDQFSVERPDGSNFTLKIRSTKLEDSAMYFCASSGTRVNYGYTFGSGTRLTVV.

The CDR3 spells CASSSTGKEYF. CDR3 sequence (DNA): TGTGCCAGCAGTTCCACAGGGAAGGAGTACTTC. V usage is TRBV28 and J usage is TRBJ2-7; a possible D gene is TRBD1 (6 bases). CDR3 length: 11 residues. The germline CDR1 and CDR2 sequences are MDHEN and SYDVKM. V was shortened by 4 bases and J by 11 bases, with 12 bases between the two germline ends. The full variable domain, its missing parts supplied by reference TRBV28 and TRBJ2-7, is DVKVTQSSRYLVKRTGEKVFLECVQDMDHENMFWYRQDPGLGLRLIYFSYDVKMKEKGDIPEGYSVSREKKERFSLILESASTNQTSMYLCASSSTGKEYFGPGTRLTVT.

The chain recombines TRBV5-1 with TRBJ2-6; 7 bases are shared with TRBD1. The germline V gene has CDR1 SGHRS and CDR2 YFSETQ. The CDR3 runs to 18 residues. After removal of 3 bases from V and 0 bases from J, the junction contained 9 bases not matched to a gene. CDR3 amino acids: CASSSTGQTPSGANVLTF. Here the CDR3 DNA reads TGCGCCAGCAGCTCCACGGGACAGACCCCCTCTGGGGCCAACGTCCTGACTTTC. The full variable domain, completed using reference TRBV5-1 and TRBJ2-6, is KAGVTQTPRYLIKTRGQQVTLSCSPISGHRSVSWYQQTPGQGLQFLFEYFSETQRNKGNFPGRFSGRQFSNSRSEMNVSTLELGDSALYLCASSSTGQTPSGANVLTFGAGSRLTVL.

The chain couples TRBV4-1 to TRBJ2-3; 13 positions agree with TRBD2. The V gene's germline CDR1 is MGHRA and CDR2 YSYEKL. The CDR3 loop spans 16 amino acids. V was clipped by 4 bases and J by 1 base; unmatched bases: 2. CDR3 in DNA: TGCGCCAGCAGCCCTGGACTAGCGGGAGGCACAGATACGCAGTATTTT. Its protein product is CASSPGLAGGTDTQYF.